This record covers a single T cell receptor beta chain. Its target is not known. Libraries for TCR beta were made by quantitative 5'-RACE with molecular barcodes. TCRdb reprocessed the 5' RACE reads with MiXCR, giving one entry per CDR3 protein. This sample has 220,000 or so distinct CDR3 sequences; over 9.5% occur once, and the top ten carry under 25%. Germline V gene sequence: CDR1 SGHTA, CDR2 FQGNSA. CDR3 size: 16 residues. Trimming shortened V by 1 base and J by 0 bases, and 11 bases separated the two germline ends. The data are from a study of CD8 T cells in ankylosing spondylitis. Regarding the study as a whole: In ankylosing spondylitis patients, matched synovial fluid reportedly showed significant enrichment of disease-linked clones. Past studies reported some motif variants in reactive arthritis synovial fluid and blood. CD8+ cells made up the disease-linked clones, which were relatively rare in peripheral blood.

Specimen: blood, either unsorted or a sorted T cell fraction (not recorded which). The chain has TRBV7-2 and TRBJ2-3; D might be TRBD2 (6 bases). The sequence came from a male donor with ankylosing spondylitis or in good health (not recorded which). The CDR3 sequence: CASSLVAVPSTDTQYF. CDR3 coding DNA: TGTGCCAGCAGCTTAGTAGCGGTTCCTAGCACAGATACGCAGTATTTT.